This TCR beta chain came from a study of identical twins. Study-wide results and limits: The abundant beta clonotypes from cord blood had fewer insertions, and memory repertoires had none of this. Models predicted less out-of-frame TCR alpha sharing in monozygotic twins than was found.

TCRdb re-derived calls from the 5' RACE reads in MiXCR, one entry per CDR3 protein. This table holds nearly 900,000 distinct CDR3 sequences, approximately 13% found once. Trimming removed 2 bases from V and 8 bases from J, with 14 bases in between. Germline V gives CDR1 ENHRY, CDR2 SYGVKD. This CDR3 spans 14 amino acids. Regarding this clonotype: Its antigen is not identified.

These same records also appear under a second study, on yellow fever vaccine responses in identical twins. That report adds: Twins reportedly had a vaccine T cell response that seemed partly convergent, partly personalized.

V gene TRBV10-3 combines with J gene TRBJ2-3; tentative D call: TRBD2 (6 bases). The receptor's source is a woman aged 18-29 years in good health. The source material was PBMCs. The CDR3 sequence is CAISEGGVAATQYF. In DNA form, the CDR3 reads TGTGCCATCAGTGAGGGCGGGGTGGCAGCTACGCAGTATTTT.